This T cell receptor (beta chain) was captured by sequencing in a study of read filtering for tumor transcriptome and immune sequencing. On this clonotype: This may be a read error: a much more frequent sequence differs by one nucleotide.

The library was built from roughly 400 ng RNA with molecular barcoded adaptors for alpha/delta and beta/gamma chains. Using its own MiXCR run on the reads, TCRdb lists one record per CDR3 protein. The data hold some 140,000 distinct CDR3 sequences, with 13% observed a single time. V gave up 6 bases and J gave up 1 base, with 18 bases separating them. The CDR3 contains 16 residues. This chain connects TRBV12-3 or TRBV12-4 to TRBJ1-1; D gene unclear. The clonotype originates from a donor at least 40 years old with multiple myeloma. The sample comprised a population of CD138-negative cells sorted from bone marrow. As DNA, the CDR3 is TGTGCCAGCAGAGAAAGAGACGGGGATTGGAACACTGAAGCTTTCTTT. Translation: CASRERDGDWNTEAFF.